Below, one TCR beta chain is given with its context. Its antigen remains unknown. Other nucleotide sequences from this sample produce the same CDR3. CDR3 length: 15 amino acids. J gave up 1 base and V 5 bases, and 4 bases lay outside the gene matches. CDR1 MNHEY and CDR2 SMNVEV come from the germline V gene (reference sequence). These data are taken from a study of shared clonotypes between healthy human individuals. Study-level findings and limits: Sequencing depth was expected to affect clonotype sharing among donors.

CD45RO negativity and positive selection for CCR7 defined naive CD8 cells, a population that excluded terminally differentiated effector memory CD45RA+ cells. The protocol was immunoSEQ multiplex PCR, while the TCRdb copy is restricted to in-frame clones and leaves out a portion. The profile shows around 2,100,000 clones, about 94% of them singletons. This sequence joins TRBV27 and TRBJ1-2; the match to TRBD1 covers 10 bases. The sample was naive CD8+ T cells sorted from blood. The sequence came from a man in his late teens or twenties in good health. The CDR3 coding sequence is TGTGCCAGCAGTCCGGGACAGGGGATTAACTATGGCTACACCTTC. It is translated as CASSPGQGINYGYTF.